Shown below are 2 T cell receptor beta chains from a single sample sequenced in a study of blood T cell repertoires in COVID-19. Profiling relied on immunoSEQ multiplex PCR, and the TCRdb table lists in-frame clones only, not all of them. In the table there are roughly 700,000 clones, just under 90% of which are singletons. Material for sequencing was peripheral blood. These TCRs come from a woman in her late teens or twenties with acute or convalescent COVID-19.

This clone was found a few times. The chain is built from TRBV12-5 and TRBJ2-1; weak D call: TRBD2 (7 bases). CDR3 length equals 13 residues. Trimming removed 3 bases at V and 10 bases at J, with 13 bases between. The V gene's germline CDR1 is LGHNT and CDR2 FRNRAP. The DNA of the CDR3 is TGTGCTAGTGGTTTTAGGCGGGGGACAGAGCAGTTCTTC. Translated, it gives CASGFRRGTEQFF.

This clone was seen a few times. This chain uses TRBV15 with TRBJ1-5; D might be TRBD1 (5 bases). V was clipped by 0 bases and J by 7 bases, with 13 bases between them. CDR1 is LNHNV, CDR2 YYDKDF, per germline (reference sequence). The CDR3 is 15 amino acids. CDR3 DNA sequence: TGTGCCACCAGCAGAGACAGAGGGGCGGGACAGCCCCAGCATTTT. Translation: CATSRDRGAGQPQHF.